This entry lists 30 T cell receptor beta chains sequenced from one sample in a study of T cells expressing NK-cell markers. From its re-call of the 5' RACE reads, TCRdb lists each CDR3 protein once, without DNA. The sample data list 350,000 to 500,000 distinct CDR3 sequences. Input material: blood T cells: a sorted CD56 or NKG2C T cell subset, CD4+ or CD8+ T cells, or bulk PBMC T cells (not recorded which). These receptors were collected from a woman aged 18 to 75 in good health.

The chain recombines TRBV29-1 with TRBJ2-1; absent DNA, TCRdb's TRBD2 call cannot be checked. The CDR3 runs to 16 residues. Germline-derived CDR1 and CDR2 are SQVTM and ANQGSEA. CDR3 residues: CSVGPVRGEGLNEQFF.

The chain employs TRBV20-1 and TRBJ2-7; the TRBD1 assignment by TCRdb is unverifiable without DNA. The CDR3 loop spans 14 amino acids. Germline CDR1 is DFQATT and CDR2 is SNEGSKA (reference sequence). CDR3 amino acids: CSARGGPNIYEQYF.

The J gene is TRBJ2-5, the V gene TRBV7-9; TCRdb's D gene call, TRBD1, goes unchecked for lack of DNA. The CDR3 runs to 16 residues. Germline V gives CDR1 SEHNR, CDR2 FQNEAQ (reference sequence). The CDR3 spells CASSRDYRGRQETQYF.

The chain combines TRBV6-5 with TRBJ1-1. Germline values: CDR1 MNHEY, CDR2 SVGAGI. The CDR3 totals 15 residues. CDR3 residues: CASSYTPTEVTEAFF.

The chain links TRBV5-6 to TRBJ2-1; the TRBD2 assignment by TCRdb is unverifiable without DNA. Germline V CDR1 and CDR2: SGHDT, YYEEEE. CDR3 length equals 17 residues. The CDR3 reads CASSGTGTSGAYNEQFF.

The genes are TRBV7-3 and TRBJ2-2; the D call from TCRdb, TRBD1, cannot be confirmed without DNA. The CDR3 is made up of 15 amino acids. Germline CDR1 and CDR2: SGHTA and FQGTGA. The CDR3 reads CASSRQGGDTGELFF.

The chain recombines TRBV20-1 with TRBJ2-2; there is no DNA to check the TCRdb D call of TRBD2. Germline CDR1 is DFQATT and CDR2 is SNEGSKA (reference sequence). This CDR3 contains 14 residues. CDR3 protein: CSAKKARDTGELFF.

The CDR3 region is CASSSHVTWGENYGYTF. The chain couples TRBV12-3 or TRBV12-4 to TRBJ1-2; checking the TCRdb D call of TRBD1 is not possible without DNA. This CDR3 comprises 17 residues.

The J gene is TRBJ1-6, the V gene TRBV7-9; the D call from TCRdb, TRBD1, cannot be confirmed without DNA. This CDR3 has 14 amino acids. Germline CDR1 and CDR2: SEHNR and FQNEAQ (reference sequence). CDR3 loop: CASSPTVNNSPLHF.

This rearrangement joins TRBV7-9 to TRBJ2-2. The germline V gene has CDR1 SEHNR and CDR2 FQNEAQ (reference sequence). There are 17 residues in the CDR3. CDR3 protein: CASSFGTDSPNTGELFF. Variable domain in full (rest from reference TRBV7-9 and TRBJ2-2): DTGVSQNPRHKITKRGQNVTFRCDPISEHNRLYWYRQTLGQGPEFLTYFQNEAQLEKSRLLSDRFSAERPKGSFSTLEIQRTEQGDSAMYLCASSFGTDSPNTGELFFGEGSRLTVL.

The V and J genes are TRBV20-1 and TRBJ1-5. Per germline, CDR1 DFQATT and CDR2 SNEGSKA (reference sequence). The CDR3 is made up of 14 amino acids. CDR3 loop: CSADDLRGNQPQHF.

The V gene is TRBV12-3 or TRBV12-4, the J gene TRBJ2-7; TCRdb returns TRBD1, unconfirmable since there is no DNA. This CDR3 has 14 amino acids. CDR3 protein: CASSRDTGAYEQYF.

This chain connects TRBV10-3 to TRBJ2-5; TCRdb proposes TRBD2, but this gene call is untestable without DNA. CDR3 size: 16 residues. The V gene's germline CDR1 is ENHRY and CDR2 SYGVKD. Here the CDR3 reads CAISPLGSGGIETQYF.

This rearrangement joins TRBV7-9 to TRBJ2-2; absent DNA, TCRdb's TRBD1 call cannot be checked. CDR1 and CDR2 from the germline V gene are SEHNR and FQNEAQ (reference sequence). The CDR3 covers 15 residues. CDR3: CASSRDRVKTGELFF.

This chain joins TRBV5-1 and TRBJ2-1; TCRdb designates TRBD1, a call that cannot be tested without DNA. Germline assignment: CDR1 SGHRS and CDR2 YFSETQ. The CDR3 is 14 residues long. CDR3 sequence: CASSLGQGYNEQFF.

This chain links TRBV12-3 or TRBV12-4 with TRBJ2-3. CDR3 length equals 15 residues. The chain's CDR3 is CASNFLTPSTDTQYF.

The chain links TRBV18 to TRBJ1-2. Germline V lookup: CDR1 KGHSH, CDR2 LQKENI. CDR3 length: 16 residues. The CDR3 loop is CASSLVPTKTWPGYTF.

This sequence joins TRBV6-5 and TRBJ2-7; TCRdb names TRBD1, which stays unverified in the absence of DNA. CDR3 length equals 19 residues. Germline CDR1 is MNHEY and CDR2 is SVGAGI. The CDR3 is CASSYSENGDTDGSYEQYF.

This chain connects TRBV20-1 to TRBJ2-7; TCRdb's D call, TRBD2, is unchecked because there is no DNA. Germline values: CDR1 DFQATT, CDR2 SNEGSKA (reference sequence). The CDR3 loop spans 16 amino acids. The CDR3 is CSARVRGLAGVYEQYF.

This chain uses TRBV18 with TRBJ1-2; with no DNA, the TCRdb D assignment of TRBD1 cannot be verified. CDR3 length: 16 amino acids. Germline CDR1 reads KGHSH; CDR2 reads LQKENI. CDR3 sequence: CASSPLGTGGDYGYTF. The whole variable domain, filled in from reference TRBV18 and TRBJ1-2, reads NAGVMQNPRHLVRRRGQEARLRCSPMKGHSHVYWYRQLPEEGLKFMVYLQKENIIDESGMPKERFSAEFPKEGPSILRIQQVVRGDSAAYFCASSPLGTGGDYGYTFGSGTRLTVV.

The V and J genes are TRBV7-2 and TRBJ2-4. The germline CDR1 and CDR2 sequences are SGHTA and FQGNSA. The length of the CDR3 is 16 residues. The CDR3 loop is CASSLEPLAAKNIQYF.

The chain is built from TRBV4-3 and TRBJ2-3. Germline CDR1 and CDR2: LGHNA and YSLEER. CDR3 size: 16 residues. CDR3 sequence reads: CASSQGAGPSTDTQYF.

The chain has TRBV7-2 and TRBJ1-5; without DNA, the TCRdb call of TRBD1 cannot be checked. The germline gives CDR1 SGHTA, CDR2 FQGNSA. The CDR3 runs 13 residues. The CDR3 sequence: CASSLTGGKPQHF.

The chain uses TRBV27 and TRBJ2-5; without DNA, the TCRdb call of TRBD1 cannot be checked. CDR3 size: 13 residues. Germline loops: CDR1 MNHEY, CDR2 SMNVEV (reference sequence). The chain's CDR3 is CASKDLGGETQYF.

CDR3 sequence reads: CASSPDRLAGGADTQYF. The chain recombines TRBV12-3 or TRBV12-4 with TRBJ2-3; TCRdb's D gene call, TRBD2, goes unchecked for lack of DNA. The CDR3 runs 17 residues.

V and J are TRBV29-1 and TRBJ2-2; TCRdb picks TRBD2, but there is no DNA to check that call. Germline assignment: CDR1 SQVTM and CDR2 ANQGSEA. The CDR3 is made up of 14 amino acids. The chain's CDR3 is CSVVLATNTGELFF.

V usage is TRBV6-5 and J usage is TRBJ1-5; the TCRdb call, TRBD1, lacks DNA for checking. CDR1 is MNHEY and CDR2 is SVGAGI in the germline V gene. The CDR3 loop spans 16 amino acids. Here the CDR3 reads CASRPGHPNGNQPQHF.

The chain recombines TRBV5-5 with TRBJ1-2. There are 11 residues in the CDR3. CDR1 and CDR2 from the germline V gene are SGHKS and YYEKEE (reference sequence). CDR3 amino acids: CASSPHLGYTF.

This CDR3 is CASNELAGVDTQYF. This chain uses TRBV12-3 or TRBV12-4 with TRBJ2-3; the D gene TCRdb calls, TRBD2, cannot be checked with no DNA. This CDR3 region has 14 residues.

The genes are TRBV30 and TRBJ1-1; TCRdb lists TRBD1, though no DNA is available to test this call. Germline V lookup: CDR1 GTSNPN, CDR2 SVGIG (reference sequence). This CDR3 region has 15 residues. The CDR3: CAWRPEQNMNTEAFF.